This T cell receptor (beta chain) appears in the sequencing data of a study of blood T cells in healthy people across ages. Then a second PCR, running roughly 7 to 11 cycles, was carried out with a sample-barcoded 5' primer and a J-beta primer mix. TCRdb redid the calling of the 5' RACE reads with MiXCR, one entry per CDR3 protein. Of around 1,000,000 distinct CDR3 sequences in the sample, 25% were seen once. Germline V gives CDR1 LGHNA, CDR2 YNFKEQ. The CDR3 has 16 residues. Trimming left V 1 base short and J 1 base short, with 13 bases between. Findings and caveats of the study: Shifts in expanded clonotypes may have been confounded by donor CMV status, which was unknown. The study found TCR beta diversity correlated strongly with naive T cell percentage.

Turning to this clonotype: Antigen: not known.

Isolation recovered at least 6.5 million PBMCs from every sample. The sample was also linked to a second study, of T cells of mothers and their children.

The source material was blood. This chain connects TRBV4-2 to TRBJ1-2; D perhaps matches TRBD1 (6 bases). The TCR was taken from a girl aged 2-15 years in good health. CDR3 protein: CASSQAKTGFNYGYTF. Written as DNA, the CDR3 is TGTGCCAGCAGCCAAGCCAAGACAGGATTTAACTATGGCTACACCTTC.